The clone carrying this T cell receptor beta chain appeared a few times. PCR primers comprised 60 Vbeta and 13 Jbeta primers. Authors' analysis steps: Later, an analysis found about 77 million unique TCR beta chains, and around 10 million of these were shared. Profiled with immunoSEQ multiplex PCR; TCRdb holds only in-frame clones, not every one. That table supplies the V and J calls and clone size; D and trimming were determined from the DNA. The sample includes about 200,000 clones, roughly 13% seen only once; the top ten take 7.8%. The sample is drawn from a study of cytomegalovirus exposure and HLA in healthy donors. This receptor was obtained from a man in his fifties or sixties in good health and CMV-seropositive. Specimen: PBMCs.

The DNA of the CDR3 is TGTGCCAGCAGTAACCGGGACAGCCAAGAGACCCAGTACTTC. Translating it yields CASSNRDSQETQYF. The gene calls are TRBV27 and TRBJ2-5; TRBD1 agrees at 7 bases. J gave up 1 base and V 5 bases, and 4 bases lay outside the gene matches. Germline values: CDR1 MNHEY, CDR2 SMNVEV (reference sequence). This CDR3 is built from 14 residues.